This entry is about one T cell receptor (beta chain). Its antigen is as yet unknown. Germline CDR1 reads SGHTA; CDR2 reads FQGNSA. The length of the CDR3 is 15 residues. The ends lost 1 base at V and 6 bases at J; junction bases unmatched: 4. The data are from a study of shared clonotypes between healthy human individuals. Study-wide points: Measured sharing among donors was expected to vary with sequencing depth.

Some clones are missing from TCRdb's copy, which holds only in-frame ones; the method was immunoSEQ multiplex PCR. The data contain some 2.4 million clones, approximately 93% of them singletons. Donors were healthy HIV-negative adults without recent acute infections or vaccinations. This TCR was sampled from a man younger than 30 in good health. Some clones in this sample may be carry-over from other donors' samples. The rearrangement uses TRBV7-2 and TRBJ2-1; 9 bases are shared with TRBD2. The sample taken for sequencing was naive CD4+ T cells from PBMCs. The subset was: CD45RA+ positively selected. The CDR3 DNA reads TGTGCCAGCAGCTTAGGTAGCGGGAGTCCCAATGAGCAGTTCTTC. This translates into CASSLGSGSPNEQFF.